The 10 T cell receptor beta chains in this list originate from one sample, sequenced in a study of cytomegalovirus exposure and HLA in healthy donors. 60 Vbeta and 13 Jbeta primers were used in PCR. Sequenced by immunoSEQ multiplex PCR; TCRdb stores in-frame clones only, minus some. The sample contains 170,000 or so clones, roughly three quarters of which appear only once. Material for sequencing was PBMCs. These TCRs come from a male donor in good health and CMV-seronegative.

The genes are TRBV6-5 and TRBJ1-3, with a possible D match to TRBD1 (6 bases). The V end was cut by 4 bases, the J end by 2 bases, with 12 bases between. The CDR3 is made up of 15 amino acids. The germline CDR1 and CDR2 sequences are MNHEY and SVGAGI. CDR3 sequence: CASSSDRLPGNTIYF. CDR3 DNA: TGTGCCAGCAGTTCGGACAGACTTCCTGGAAACACCATATATTTT.

This clone appeared a single time. Germline and junction disagree at one end, which may indicate a read error. The rearrangement links TRBV7-9 to TRBJ2-7; 9 nucleotides align to TRBD1. Germline-derived CDR1 and CDR2 are SEHNR and FQNEAQ (reference sequence). The CDR3 has 15 amino acids. For the CDR3, the DNA is TGTTCCAGCAGCCCGGGGACAGGGTGGACCGCGTGGCAGTACTTC. Its translation: CSSSPGTGWTAWQYF. The full variable domain, completed using reference TRBV7-9 and TRBJ2-7, is DTGVSQNPRHKITKRGQNVTFRCDPISEHNRLYWYRQTLGQGPEFLTYFQNEAQLEKSRLLSDRFSAERPKGSFSTLEIQRTEQGDSAMYLCSSSPGTGWTAWQYFGPGTRLTVT.

This clone turned up a few times. The chain employs TRBV28 and TRBJ2-2, with 8 bases identical to TRBD2. From germline, CDR1 is MDHEN and CDR2 SYDVKM. J lost 6 bases, V lost 10 bases, and 13 bases had no gene match. The CDR3 is 15 residues long. Here the CDR3 reads CATLTGGASAGELFF. The CDR3 DNA reads TGTGCCACCCTCACGGGGGGGGCGAGCGCCGGGGAGCTGTTTTTT.

This clone turned up a few times. V gene TRBV27 combines with J gene TRBJ1-5; weak D call: TRBD1 (5 bases). Trimming shortened V by 5 bases and J by 0 bases, and 14 bases separated the two germline ends. Germline CDR1 reads MNHEY; CDR2 reads SMNVEV (reference sequence). The CDR3 spans 16 residues. The CDR3 nucleotides are TGTGCCAGCAGTCCCCGGGGGGGGTTTAGCAATCAGCCCCAGCATTTT. It yields the protein CASSPRGGFSNQPQHF.

The chain recombines TRBV5-1 with TRBJ2-3; 12 bases align to TRBD1. There are 16 residues in the CDR3. Germline V gene sequence: CDR1 SGHRS, CDR2 YFSETQ. The J segment lost 4 bases and the V segment lost 4 bases, leaving 7 bases of the junction unmatched. The CDR3 region is CASSPPGQGAADTQYF. CDR3 coding DNA: TGCGCCAGCAGCCCCCCGGGACAGGGGGCCGCAGATACGCAGTATTTT.

The rearrangement joins TRBV7-9 to TRBJ2-4, with 7 bases matching TRBD1. The length of the CDR3 is 15 residues. With 5 bases clipped from V and 1 base from J, the junction kept 5 bases outside the gene matches. The germline V gene has CDR1 SEHNR and CDR2 FQNEAQ (reference sequence). The CDR3 nucleotides read TGTGCCAGCAGCCAGACAGGGTTTGCCAAAAACATTCAGTACTTC. Protein sequence: CASSQTGFAKNIQYF.

The J gene is TRBJ2-1, the V gene TRBV6-5; D uncertain. Germline V gene lookup returns CDR1 MNHEY and CDR2 SVGAGI. The length of the CDR3 is 11 residues. Deletions cut 5 bases from V and 7 bases from J, with 6 bases between. The CDR3 nucleotides read TGTGCCAGCAGTCAGATGAATGAGCAGTTCTTC. Its translation is CASSQMNEQFF.

V gene TRBV4-3 combines with J gene TRBJ2-1; TRBD1 agrees at 7 bases. The CDR3 is 15 residues long. Trimming cost V 1 base and J 8 bases; bases outside gene matches: 8. The V gene's germline CDR1 is LGHNA and CDR2 YSLEER. In DNA form, the CDR3 reads TGCGCCAGCAGCCAAGCGGGTCGAGGGGGCGATGAGCAGTTCTTC. Amino acid sequence: CASSQAGRGGDEQFF.

Points on this clone: The sample holds other DNA sequences that translate to the same CDR3. CDR3 DNA sequence: TGCGCCAGCAGTCCGGCCTACGAGCAGTACTTC. It is translated as CASSPAYEQYF. The chain is built from TRBV10-2 and TRBJ2-7; D is undetermined. The CDR3 has 11 residues. V dropped 5 bases and J dropped 2 bases, with 4 bases sitting between them. Germline values: CDR1 WSHSY, CDR2 SAAADI.

On this clone: One end of the junction fails to match germline, which may point to a read error. V and J are TRBV7-9 and TRBJ2-7, with 7 bases lining up with TRBD1. The CDR3 sequence is 14 residues long. CDR1 and CDR2 (germline): SEHNR, FQNEAQ (reference sequence). The CDR3 loop is CSSSLRDRPYEQYF. Written as DNA, the CDR3 is TGTTCCAGCAGCTTAAGGGACAGACCCTACGAGCAGTACTTC.